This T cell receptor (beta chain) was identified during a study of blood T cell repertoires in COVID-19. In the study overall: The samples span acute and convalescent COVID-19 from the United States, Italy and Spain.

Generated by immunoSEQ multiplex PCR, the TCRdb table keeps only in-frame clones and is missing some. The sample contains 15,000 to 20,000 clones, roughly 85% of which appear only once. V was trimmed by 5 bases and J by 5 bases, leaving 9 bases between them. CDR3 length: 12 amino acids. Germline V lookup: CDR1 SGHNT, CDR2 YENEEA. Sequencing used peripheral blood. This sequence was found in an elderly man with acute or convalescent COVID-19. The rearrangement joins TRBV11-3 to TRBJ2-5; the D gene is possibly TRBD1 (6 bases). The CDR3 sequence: CASSPDRETQYF. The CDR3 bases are TGTGCCAGCAGCCCAGACAGGGAGACCCAGTACTTC.